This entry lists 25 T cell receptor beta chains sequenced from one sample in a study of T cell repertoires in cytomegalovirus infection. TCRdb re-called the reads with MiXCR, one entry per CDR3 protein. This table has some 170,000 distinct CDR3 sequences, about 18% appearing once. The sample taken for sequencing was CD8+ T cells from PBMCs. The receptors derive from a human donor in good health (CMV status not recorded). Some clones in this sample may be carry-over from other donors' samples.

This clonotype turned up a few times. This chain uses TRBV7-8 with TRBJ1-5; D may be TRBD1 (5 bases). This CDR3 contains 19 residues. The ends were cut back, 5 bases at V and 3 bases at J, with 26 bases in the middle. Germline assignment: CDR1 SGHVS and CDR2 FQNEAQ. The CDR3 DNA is TGTGCCAGCAGCCTCCTCCCGACCGGGGACCTAGTATCCAATCAGCCCCAGCATTTT. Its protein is CASSLLPTGDLVSNQPQHF.

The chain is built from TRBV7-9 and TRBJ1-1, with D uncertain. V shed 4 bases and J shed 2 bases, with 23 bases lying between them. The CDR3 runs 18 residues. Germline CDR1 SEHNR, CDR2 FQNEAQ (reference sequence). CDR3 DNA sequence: TGTGCCAGCAGCTCTCCTTTGACCGGAGCTGTTGTTAACACTGAAGCTTTCTTT. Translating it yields CASSSPLTGAVVNTEAFF.

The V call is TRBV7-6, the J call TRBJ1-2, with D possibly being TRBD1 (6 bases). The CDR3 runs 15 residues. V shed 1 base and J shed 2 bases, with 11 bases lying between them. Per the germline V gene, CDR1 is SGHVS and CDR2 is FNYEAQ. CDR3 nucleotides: TGTGCCAGCAGCTTAGAGGCAGGGGCGAACTATGGCTACACCTTC. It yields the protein CASSLEAGANYGYTF.

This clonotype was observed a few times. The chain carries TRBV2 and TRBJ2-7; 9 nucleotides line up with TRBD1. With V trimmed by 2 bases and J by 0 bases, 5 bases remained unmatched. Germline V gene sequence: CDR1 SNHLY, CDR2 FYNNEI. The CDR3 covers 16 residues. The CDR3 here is CASSEPRTGDSYEQYF. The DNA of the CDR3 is TGTGCCAGCAGTGAACCCCGGACAGGGGACTCCTACGAGCAGTACTTC.

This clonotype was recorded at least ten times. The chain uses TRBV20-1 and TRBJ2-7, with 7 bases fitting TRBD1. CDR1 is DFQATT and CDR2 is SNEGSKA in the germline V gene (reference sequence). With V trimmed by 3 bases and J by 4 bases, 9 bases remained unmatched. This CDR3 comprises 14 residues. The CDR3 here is CSARDTDRDYEQYF. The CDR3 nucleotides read TGCAGTGCTAGGGATACAGACAGGGATTACGAGCAGTACTTC.

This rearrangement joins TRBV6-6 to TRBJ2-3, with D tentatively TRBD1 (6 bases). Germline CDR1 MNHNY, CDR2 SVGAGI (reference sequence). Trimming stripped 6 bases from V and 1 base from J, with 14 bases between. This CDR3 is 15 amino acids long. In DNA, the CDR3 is TGTGCCAGCAGCTCGGACAGCAGGGGCACAGATACGCAGTATTTT. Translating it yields CASSSDSRGTDTQYF.

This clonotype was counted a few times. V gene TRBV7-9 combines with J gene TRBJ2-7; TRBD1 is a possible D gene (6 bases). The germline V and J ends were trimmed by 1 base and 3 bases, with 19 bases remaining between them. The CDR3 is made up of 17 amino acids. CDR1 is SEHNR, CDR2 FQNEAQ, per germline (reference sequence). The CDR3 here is CASSLGEYQGPGYEQYF. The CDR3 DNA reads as TGTGCCAGCAGCTTAGGGGAGTACCAGGGGCCTGGCTACGAGCAGTACTTC.

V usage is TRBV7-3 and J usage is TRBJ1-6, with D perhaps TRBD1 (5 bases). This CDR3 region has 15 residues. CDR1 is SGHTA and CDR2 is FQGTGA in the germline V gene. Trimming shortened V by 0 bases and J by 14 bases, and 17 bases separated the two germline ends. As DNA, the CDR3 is TGTGCCAGCAGCTTAACGGGGGAGCGCCGGGCGGCCCTCCACTTT. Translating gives CASSLTGERRAALHF.

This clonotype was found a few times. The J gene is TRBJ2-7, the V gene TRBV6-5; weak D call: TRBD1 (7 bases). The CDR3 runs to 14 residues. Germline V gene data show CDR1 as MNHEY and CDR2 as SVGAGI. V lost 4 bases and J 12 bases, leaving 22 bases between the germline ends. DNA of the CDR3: TGTGCCAGCAGTTCCTCTCAGGGGGGCTCGGGCCTGTACTTC. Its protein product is CASSSSQGGSGLYF.

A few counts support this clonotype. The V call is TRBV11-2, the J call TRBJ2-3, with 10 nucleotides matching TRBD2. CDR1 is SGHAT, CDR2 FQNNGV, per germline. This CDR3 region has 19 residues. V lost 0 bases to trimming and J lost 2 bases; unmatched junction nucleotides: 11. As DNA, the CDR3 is TGTGCCAGCAGCTTAGATGCTAGCGGGGGACCTTCTATCACAGATACGCAGTATTTT. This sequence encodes CASSLDASGGPSITDTQYF.

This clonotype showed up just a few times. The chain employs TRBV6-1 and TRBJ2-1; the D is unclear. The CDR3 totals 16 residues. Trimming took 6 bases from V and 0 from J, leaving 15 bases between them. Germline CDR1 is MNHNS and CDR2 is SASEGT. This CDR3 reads CASSPPPLGSYNEQFF. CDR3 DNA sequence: TGTGCCAGCAGCCCGCCGCCCCTGGGCTCCTACAATGAGCAGTTCTTC.

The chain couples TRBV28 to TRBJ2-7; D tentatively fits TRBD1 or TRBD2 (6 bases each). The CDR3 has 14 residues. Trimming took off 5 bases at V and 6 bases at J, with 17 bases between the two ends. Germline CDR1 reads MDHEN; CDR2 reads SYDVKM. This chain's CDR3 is CASSTWGALSEQYF. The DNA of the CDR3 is TGTGCCAGCAGTACATGGGGGGCTTTAAGCGAGCAGTACTTC. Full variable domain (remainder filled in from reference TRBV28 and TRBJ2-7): DVKVTQSSRYLVKRTGEKVFLECVQDMDHENMFWYRQDPGLGLRLIYFSYDVKMKEKGDIPEGYSVSREKKERFSLILESASTNQTSMYLCASSTWGALSEQYFGPGTRLTVT.

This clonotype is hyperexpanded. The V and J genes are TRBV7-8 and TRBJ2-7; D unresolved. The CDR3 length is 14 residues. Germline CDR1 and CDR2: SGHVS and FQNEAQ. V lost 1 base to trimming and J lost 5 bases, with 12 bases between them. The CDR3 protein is CASSLEGTHNEQYF. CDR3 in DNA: TGTGCCAGCAGCTTAGAGGGTACTCACAACGAGCAGTACTTC.

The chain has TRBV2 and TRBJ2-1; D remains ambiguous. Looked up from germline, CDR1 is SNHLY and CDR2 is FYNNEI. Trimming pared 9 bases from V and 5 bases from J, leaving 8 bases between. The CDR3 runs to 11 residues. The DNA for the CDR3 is TGTGCCAGTTTCAGCAACAATGAGCAGTTCTTC. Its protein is CASFSNNEQFF.

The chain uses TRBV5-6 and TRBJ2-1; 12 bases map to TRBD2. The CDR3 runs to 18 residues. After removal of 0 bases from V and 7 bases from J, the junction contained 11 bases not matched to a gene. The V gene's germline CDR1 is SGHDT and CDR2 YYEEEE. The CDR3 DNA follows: TGTGCCAGCAGCTTGGCCGGGCTAGCGGGGGGGACTAGAAATGAGCAGTTCTTC. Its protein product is CASSLAGLAGGTRNEQFF.

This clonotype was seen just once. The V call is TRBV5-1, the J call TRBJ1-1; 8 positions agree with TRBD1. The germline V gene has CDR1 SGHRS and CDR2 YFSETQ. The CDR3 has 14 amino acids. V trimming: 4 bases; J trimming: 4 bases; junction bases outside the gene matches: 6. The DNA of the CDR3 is TGCGCCAGCAGCGGGCAGGGGGCCGCCACTGAAGCTTTCTTT. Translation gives CASSGQGAATEAFF.

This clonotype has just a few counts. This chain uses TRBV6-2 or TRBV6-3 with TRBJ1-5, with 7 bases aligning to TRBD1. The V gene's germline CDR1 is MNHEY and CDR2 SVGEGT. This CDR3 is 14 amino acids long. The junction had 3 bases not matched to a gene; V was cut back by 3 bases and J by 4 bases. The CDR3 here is CASSYGTENQPQHF. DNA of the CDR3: TGTGCCAGCAGTTATGGGACAGAAAATCAGCCCCAGCATTTT.

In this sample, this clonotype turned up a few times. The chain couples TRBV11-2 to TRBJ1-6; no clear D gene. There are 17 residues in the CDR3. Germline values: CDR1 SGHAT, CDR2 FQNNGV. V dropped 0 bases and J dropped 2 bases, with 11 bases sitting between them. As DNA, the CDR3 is TGTGCCAGCAGCTTAGATGGGTCAGAAACCTATAATTCACCCCTCCACTTT. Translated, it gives CASSLDGSETYNSPLHF.

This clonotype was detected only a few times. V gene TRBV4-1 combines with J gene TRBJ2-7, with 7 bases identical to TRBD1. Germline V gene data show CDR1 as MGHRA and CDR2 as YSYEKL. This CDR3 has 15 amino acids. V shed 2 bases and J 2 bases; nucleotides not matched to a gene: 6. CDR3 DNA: TGCGCCAGCAGCCAAATGACAGGGAGAACCTACGAGCAGTACTTC. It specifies CASSQMTGRTYEQYF.

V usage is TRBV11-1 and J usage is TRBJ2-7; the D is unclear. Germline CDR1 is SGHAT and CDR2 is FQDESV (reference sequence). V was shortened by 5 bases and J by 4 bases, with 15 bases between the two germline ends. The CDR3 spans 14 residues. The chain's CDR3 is CASSAWGNKYEQYF. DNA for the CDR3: TGTGCCAGCAGCGCATGGGGTAACAAGTACGAGCAGTACTTC.

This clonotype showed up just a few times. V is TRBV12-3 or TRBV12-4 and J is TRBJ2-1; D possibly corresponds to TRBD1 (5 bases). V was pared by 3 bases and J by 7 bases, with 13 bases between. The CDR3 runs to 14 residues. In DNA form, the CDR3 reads TGTGCCAGCAGTTTGACAGTCTCTGAGAATGAGCAGTTCTTC. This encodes CASSLTVSENEQFF.

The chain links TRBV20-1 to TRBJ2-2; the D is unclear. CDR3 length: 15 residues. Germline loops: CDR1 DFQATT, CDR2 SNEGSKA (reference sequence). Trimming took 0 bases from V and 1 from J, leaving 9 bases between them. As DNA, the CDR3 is TGCAGTGCTAGAGACACGGACGGGAACACCGGGGAGCTGTTTTTT. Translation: CSARDTDGNTGELFF.

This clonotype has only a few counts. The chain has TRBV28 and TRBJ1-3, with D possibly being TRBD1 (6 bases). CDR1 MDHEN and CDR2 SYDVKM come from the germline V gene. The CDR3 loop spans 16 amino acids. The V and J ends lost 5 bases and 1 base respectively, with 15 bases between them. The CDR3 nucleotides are TGTGCCAGCAGTCACCGGGACATCACTTCTGGAAACACCATATATTTT. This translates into CASSHRDITSGNTIYF.

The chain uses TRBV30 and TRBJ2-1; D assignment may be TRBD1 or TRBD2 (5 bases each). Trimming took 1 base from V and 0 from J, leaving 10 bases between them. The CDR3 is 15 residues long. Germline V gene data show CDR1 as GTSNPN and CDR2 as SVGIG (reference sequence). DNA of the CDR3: TGTGCCTGGAGTGGGGACGGAAGCTCCTACAATGAGCAGTTCTTC. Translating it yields CAWSGDGSSYNEQFF.

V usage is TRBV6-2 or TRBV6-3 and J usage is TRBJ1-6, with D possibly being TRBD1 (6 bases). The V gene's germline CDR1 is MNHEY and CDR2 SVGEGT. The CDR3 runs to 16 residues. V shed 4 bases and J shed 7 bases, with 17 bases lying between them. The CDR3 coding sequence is TGTGCCAGCAGTTGGGACACCGCCTATTGGAATTCACCCCTCCACTTT. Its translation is CASSWDTAYWNSPLHF.